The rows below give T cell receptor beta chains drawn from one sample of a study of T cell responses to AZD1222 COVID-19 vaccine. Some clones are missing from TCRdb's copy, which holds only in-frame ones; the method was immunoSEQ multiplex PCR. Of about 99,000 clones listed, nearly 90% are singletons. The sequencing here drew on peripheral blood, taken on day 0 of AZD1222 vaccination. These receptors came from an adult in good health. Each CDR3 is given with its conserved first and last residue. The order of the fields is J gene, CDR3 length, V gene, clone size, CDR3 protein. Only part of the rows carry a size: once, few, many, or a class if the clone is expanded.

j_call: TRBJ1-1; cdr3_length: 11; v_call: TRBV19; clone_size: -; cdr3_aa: CASMSYTEAFF
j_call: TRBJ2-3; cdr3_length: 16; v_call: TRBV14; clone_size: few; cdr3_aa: CASSQGGGGGTDTQYF
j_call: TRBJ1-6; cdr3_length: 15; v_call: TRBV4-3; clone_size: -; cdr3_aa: CASSQDGRKDSPLHF
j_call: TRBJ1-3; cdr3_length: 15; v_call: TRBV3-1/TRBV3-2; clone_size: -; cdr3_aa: CASSQNTGAGNTIYF
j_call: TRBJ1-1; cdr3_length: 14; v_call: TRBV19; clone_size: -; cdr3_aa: CASSIGTEDTEAFF
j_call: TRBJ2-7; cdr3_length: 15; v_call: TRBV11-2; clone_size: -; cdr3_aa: CASSLEAWEVSEQYF
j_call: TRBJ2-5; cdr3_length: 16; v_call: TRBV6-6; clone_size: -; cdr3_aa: CAPIGGRWRLRETQYF
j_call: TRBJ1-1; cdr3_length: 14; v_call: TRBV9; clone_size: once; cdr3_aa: CASSPWDRGTEAFF
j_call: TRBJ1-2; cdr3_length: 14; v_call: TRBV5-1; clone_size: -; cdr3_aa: CASSLADKWYGYTF
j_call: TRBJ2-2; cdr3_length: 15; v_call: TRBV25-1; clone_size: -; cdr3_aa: CASSETGGYTGELFF
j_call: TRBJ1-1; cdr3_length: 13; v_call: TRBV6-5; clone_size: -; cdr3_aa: CASSSTVSPEAFF
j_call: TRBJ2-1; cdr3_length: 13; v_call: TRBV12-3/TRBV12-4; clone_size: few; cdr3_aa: CASSLGGTAGQFF
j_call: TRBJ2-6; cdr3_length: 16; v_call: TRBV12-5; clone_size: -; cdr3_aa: CASGPTHVPGANVLTF
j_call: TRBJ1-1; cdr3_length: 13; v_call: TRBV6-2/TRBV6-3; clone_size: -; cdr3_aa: CASSYKVNTEAFF
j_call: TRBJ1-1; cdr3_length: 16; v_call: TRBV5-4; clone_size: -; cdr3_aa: CASSLNRGGGNTEAFF
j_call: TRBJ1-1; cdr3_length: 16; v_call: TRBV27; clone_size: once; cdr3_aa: CASSLGVGRPSTEAFF
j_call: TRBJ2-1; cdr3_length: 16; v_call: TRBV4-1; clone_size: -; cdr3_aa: CASSLGRTRGDNEQFF
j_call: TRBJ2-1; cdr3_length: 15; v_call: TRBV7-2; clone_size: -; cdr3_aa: CASSSGTDFYNEQFF
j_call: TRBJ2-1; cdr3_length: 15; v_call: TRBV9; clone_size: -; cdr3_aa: CASSVGAGGPNEQFF
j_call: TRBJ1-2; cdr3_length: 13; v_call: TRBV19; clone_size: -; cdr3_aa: CASSSRGGYGYTF
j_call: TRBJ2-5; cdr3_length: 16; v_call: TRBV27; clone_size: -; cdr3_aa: CASSLLPRMREETQYF
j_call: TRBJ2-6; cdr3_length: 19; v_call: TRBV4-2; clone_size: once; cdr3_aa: CASSQGLASGFSGANVLTF
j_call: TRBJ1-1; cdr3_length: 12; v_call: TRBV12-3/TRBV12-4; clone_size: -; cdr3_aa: CASSFRVSQAFF
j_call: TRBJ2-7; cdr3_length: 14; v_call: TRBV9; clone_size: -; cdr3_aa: CASSVTDGFDEQYF
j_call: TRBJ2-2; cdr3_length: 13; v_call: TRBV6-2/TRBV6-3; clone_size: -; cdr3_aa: CASSYLGYGELFF
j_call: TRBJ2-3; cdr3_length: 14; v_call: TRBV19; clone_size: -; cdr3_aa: CASRTSGNTDTQYF
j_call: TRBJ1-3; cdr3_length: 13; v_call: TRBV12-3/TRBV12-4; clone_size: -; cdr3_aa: CASSLGQGRTIYF
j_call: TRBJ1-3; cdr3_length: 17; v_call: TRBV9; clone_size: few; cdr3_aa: CASSVGRRTDSGNTIYF
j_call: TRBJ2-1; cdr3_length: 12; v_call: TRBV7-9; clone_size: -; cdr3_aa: CASSLQGTEQFF
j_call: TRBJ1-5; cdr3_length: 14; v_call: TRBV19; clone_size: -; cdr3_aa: CASRLGGGNQPQHF
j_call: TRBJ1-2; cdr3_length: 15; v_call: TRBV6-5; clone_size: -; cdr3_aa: CASSSGGAGALGYTF
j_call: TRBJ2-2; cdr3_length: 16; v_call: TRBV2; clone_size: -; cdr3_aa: CASRDLSGGATGELFF
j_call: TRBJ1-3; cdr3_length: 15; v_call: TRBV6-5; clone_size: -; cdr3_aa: CASSPDSYSGNTIYF
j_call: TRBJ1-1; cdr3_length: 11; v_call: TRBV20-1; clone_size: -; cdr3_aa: CSARITGAAFF
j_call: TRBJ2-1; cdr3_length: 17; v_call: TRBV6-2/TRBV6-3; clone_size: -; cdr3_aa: CASSVRTSGGQYNEQFF